This T cell receptor (beta chain) comes out of a study of identical twins. Germline V gene data show CDR1 as DFQATT and CDR2 as SNEGSKA (reference sequence). The CDR3 covers 15 residues. V lost 0 bases, J lost 4 bases, and 15 bases lay in between. Comment on this clonotype: Its antigen is not known.

Study-level findings and limits: Invariant cells of the MAIT and iNKT types might have partly distorted the zero-insertion analyses. Carriage of fewer insertions was seen in abundant cord blood beta clonotypes, whereas memory repertoires showed none.

Template switching introduced a universal primer site, and the cDNA bore unique molecular identifiers. MiXCR, run by TCRdb on the 5' RACE reads, gives a single entry per CDR3 protein. The repertoire holds roughly 1.6 million distinct CDR3 sequences, more than 30% seen once, with 0.27% in the top ten. Sequenced: cord blood. The receptor comes from a newborn girl in good health. The chain is built from TRBV20-1 and TRBJ2-5; perhaps TRBD2 as D (5 bases). The CDR3 DNA is TGCAGTGCTAGAGAGATACTAGTAGGTCTAGAGACCCAGTACTTC. It translates to CSAREILVGLETQYF.